This TCR beta chain is from a study of blood T cell repertoires in COVID-19. Background on the study: Researchers got acute and convalescent COVID-19 samples from the United States, Italy and Spain. In each case, the material was cDNA or gDNA derived from T cells, B-cell-depleted T cells, or PBMCs.

CDR1 is MNHNS, CDR2 SASEGT, per germline. V gave up 0 bases and J gave up 5 bases, with 10 bases separating them. The CDR3 consists of 14 residues. In the original analysis: Amplification from reference gene primers served as the basis for estimated nucleated cell counts. Sequenced by immunoSEQ multiplex PCR; TCRdb stores in-frame clones only, minus some. Clone size and V and J calls were adopted from that table, with D and trimming inferred from the DNA. The top ten hold roughly 3.9% of the sample, which has about 95,000 clones, approximately 90% seen once. The TCR originated in a woman aged 45 to 65 in a cohort sampled during active COVID-19. Sequencing was performed on peripheral blood. The chain uses TRBV6-1 and TRBJ1-2, with a weak D call TRBD1 (6 bases). CDR3 sequence (DNA): TGTGCCAGCAGTGAAGCGGGGGCCTGGTATGGCTACACCTTC. Its protein product is CASSEAGAWYGYTF.